A selection of T cell receptor beta chains follows, all from one sample in a study of post-analysis software for immune sequencing data. MiXCR, run by TCRdb on the PCR reads, gives a single entry per CDR3 protein. The table has about 770,000 distinct CDR3 sequences, about half seen once. Sequencing was carried out using blood. The receptors were sampled from a girl between 5 and 17 years old with multiple sclerosis. Both conserved end residues are part of each CDR3. A D gene is named only where the DNA matches it firmly. Clone size is shown for a subset of rows, as once, few, many or a class of expanded clone.

>TRBV18|TRBJ2-1|few|TRBD2
TGTGCCAGCTCACCCGGGACTAGCGGTCGGGATGAGCAGTTCTTC
CASSPGTSGRDEQFF
>TRBV20-1|TRBJ2-5|few|-
TGCAGTGCTCTACCGCTTTACCGGGGCCGGAGAGAGACCCAGTACTTC
CSALPLYRGRRETQYF
>TRBV7-9|TRBJ1-2|many|-
TGTGCCAGCAGCGAGGGGACCTATGGCTACACCTTC
CASSEGTYGYTF
>TRBV28|TRBJ1-1|-|-
TGTGCCAGCAGCCCCACAGGGACAAACACTGAAGCTTTCTTT
CASSPTGTNTEAFF
>TRBV29-1|TRBJ2-7|-|-
TGCAGCGTTGAAGCGAGCCCGGGGTCCTACGAGCAGTACTTC
CSVEASPGSYEQYF
>TRBV7-9|TRBJ1-2|-|TRBD1
TGTGCCAGCAGCTTGGGACAGGGAGGACCTGGCTACACCTTC
CASSLGQGGPGYTF
>TRBV9|TRBJ2-7|few|TRBD1
TGTGCCAGCAGCGTAGCCGGGACAGAAGTCTACGAGCAGTACTTC
CASSVAGTEVYEQYF
>TRBV19|TRBJ2-3|few|-
TGTGCCAGCAGGGCCCCCGGGGGGCTAAGCACAGATACGCAGTATTTT
CASRAPGGLSTDTQYF
>TRBV27|TRBJ2-7|few|TRBD1
TGTGCCAGCAGACTCCGGGACAGGGACGAGCAGTACTTC
CASRLRDRDEQYF
>TRBV7-2|TRBJ2-7|-|-
TGTGCCAGCAGCACCCTCCCGACTGCCCCCGGCGAGCAGTACTTC
CASSTLPTAPGEQYF
>TRBV20-1|TRBJ2-5|few|-
TGCAGTGCTAGTCGGCGGATACAAGAGACCCAGTACTTC
CSASRRIQETQYF
>TRBV6-4|TRBJ2-5|-|-
TGTGCCAGCAGCGCAGGGGCGACGTACCAAGAGACCCAGTACTTC
CASSAGATYQETQYF
>TRBV6-6|TRBJ2-3|many|-
TGTGCCAGCAGTTCAGGGTCGGGGGATACGCAGTATTTT
CASSSGSGDTQYF
>TRBV20-1|TRBJ2-7|few|-
TGCAGTGCTAGAAGTTGGCGGGACAATCCCTACGAGCAGTACTTC
CSARSWRDNPYEQYF
>TRBV27|TRBJ2-3|-|-
TGTGCCAGCAGTAGAACTAGGCTCACAGATACGCAGTATTTT
CASSRTRLTDTQYF
>TRBV7-6|TRBJ2-3|-|TRBD2
TGTGCCAGCAGCCCCGAACTAGCGGGAGGAACAGATACGCAGTATTTT
CASSPELAGGTDTQYF